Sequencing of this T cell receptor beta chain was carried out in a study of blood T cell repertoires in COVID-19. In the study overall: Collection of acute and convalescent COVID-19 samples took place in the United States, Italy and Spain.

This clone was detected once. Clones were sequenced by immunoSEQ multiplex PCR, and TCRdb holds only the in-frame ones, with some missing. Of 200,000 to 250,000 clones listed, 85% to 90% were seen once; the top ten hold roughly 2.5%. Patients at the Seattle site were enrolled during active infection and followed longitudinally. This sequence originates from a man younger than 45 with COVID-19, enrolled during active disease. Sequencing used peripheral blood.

The CDR3 DNA follows: TGTGCCAGCAGTCCGAGGGGGCTAGGCTATGGCTACACCTTC. Its protein product is CASSPRGLGYGYTF. This rearrangement joins TRBV27 to TRBJ1-2, with 7 bases matching TRBD1. From germline, CDR1 is MNHEY and CDR2 SMNVEV (reference sequence). CDR3 length: 14 amino acids. Losses at the gene ends were 5 bases for V and 4 bases for J; bases not matched to a gene: 7.